Presented here are 17 T cell receptor beta chains from one specimen sequenced in a study of monozygotic twins with inflammatory bowel disease. Reanalyzing the 5' RACE reads, TCRdb keeps one entry per CDR3 protein, without DNA. The record lists 420,000 or so distinct CDR3 sequences, of which the ten most abundant hold 2% to 2.5%. What was sequenced was blood. These receptors all stem from a human donor with ulcerative colitis or Crohn's disease, or a healthy co-twin of an affected twin (not recorded which).

J is TRBJ1-5 and V is TRBV6-1; TCRdb indicates TRBD1, and absent DNA this call remains unverified. Germline CDR1 reads MNHNS; CDR2 reads SASEGT. CDR3 length: 15 amino acids. The CDR3 sequence is CASIGGAGQAQPQHF.

The gene calls are TRBV3-1 and TRBJ2-1; TCRdb gives TRBD1 as the D gene, but with no DNA this cannot be confirmed. CDR3 length: 15 amino acids. Germline CDR1 and CDR2: LGHDT and YNNKEL (reference sequence). CDR3 in amino acids: CASSPPMGGANEQFF.

The chain combines TRBV11-2 with TRBJ2-2; TCRdb outputs TRBD1, but without DNA this stays unchecked. CDR1 is SGHAT and CDR2 is FQNNGV in the germline V gene. The CDR3 has 14 residues. The CDR3 loop is CASSQIPGTGELFF.

The J gene is TRBJ2-1, the V gene TRBV9; TCRdb outputs TRBD1, but without DNA this stays unchecked. The CDR3 extends over 17 amino acids. Germline-derived CDR1 and CDR2 are SGDLS and YYNGEE. The CDR3 reads CASSPTWIGGGPNEQFF.

The V call is TRBV20-1, the J call TRBJ2-2. Per the germline V gene, CDR1 is DFQATT and CDR2 is SNEGSKA (reference sequence). The CDR3 is 13 amino acids. CDR3 loop: CGALGSLTGELFF.

The genes are TRBV20-1 and TRBJ2-2; TCRdb's D gene call, TRBD2, goes unchecked for lack of DNA. The germline CDR1 and CDR2 sequences are DFQATT and SNEGSKA (reference sequence). This CDR3 is 18 amino acids long. The CDR3 spells CSARDKLAGGWNTGELFF.

The chain employs TRBV5-1 and TRBJ1-5. The CDR3 has 14 amino acids. CDR1 is SGHRS and CDR2 is YFSETQ in the germline V gene. The CDR3 is CASSLSPAEGGQHF.

The chain links TRBV2 to TRBJ2-2. This CDR3 contains 15 residues. The germline V gene has CDR1 SNHLY and CDR2 FYNNEI. CDR3 residues: CASSEGTENTGELFF.

This chain joins TRBV20-1 and TRBJ1-2; TCRdb's D gene call, TRBD1, goes unchecked for lack of DNA. Germline CDR1 reads DFQATT; CDR2 reads SNEGSKA (reference sequence). The CDR3 has 16 residues. The CDR3: CSARDRDRGFSYGYTF.

The rearrangement joins TRBV29-1 to TRBJ2-5; lacking DNA, the TRBD2 call made by TCRdb goes unchecked. From germline, CDR1 is SQVTM and CDR2 ANQGSEA. The CDR3 consists of 14 residues. The CDR3 loop reads CSVSGGGAEETQYF.

V usage is TRBV7-6 and J usage is TRBJ2-2; TCRdb calls TRBD2, which cannot be checked without DNA. This CDR3 spans 15 amino acids. The germline V gene encodes CDR1 SGHVS and CDR2 FNYEAQ. The CDR3 sequence is CASSRLAGDPGELFF.

The J gene is TRBJ1-3, the V gene TRBV3-1. CDR1 and CDR2 (germline): LGHDT, YNNKEL (reference sequence). The CDR3 consists of 16 residues. The CDR3 loop reads CASSQVWPGRRNTIYF.

The chain is built from TRBV19 and TRBJ2-5; TCRdb gives TRBD2 as the D gene, but with no DNA this cannot be confirmed. The germline gives CDR1 LNHDA, CDR2 SQIVND (reference sequence). The CDR3 sequence is 13 residues long. CDR3 sequence: CASSRLGQETQYF.

CDR3 in amino acids: CASSPTPVGEQYF. The V gene is TRBV28, the J gene TRBJ2-7; TCRdb picks TRBD1, but there is no DNA to check that call. This CDR3 comprises 13 residues. CDR1 and CDR2 from the germline V gene are MDHEN and SYDVKM.

The CDR3 loop reads CASSFKGIDEQFF. The gene calls are TRBV7-6 and TRBJ2-1. Per the germline V gene, CDR1 is SGHVS and CDR2 is FNYEAQ. CDR3 length: 13 residues. Filled out from reference TRBV7-6 and TRBJ2-1, the complete variable domain reads GAGVSQSPRYKVTKRGQDVALRCDPISGHVSLYWYRQALGQGPEFLTYFNYEAQQDKSGLPNDRFSAERPEGSISTLTIQRTEQRDSAMYRCASSFKGIDEQFFGPGTRLTVL.

This chain joins TRBV3-1 and TRBJ2-3; the D call from TCRdb, TRBD2, cannot be confirmed without DNA. The length of the CDR3 is 14 residues. CDR1 LGHDT and CDR2 YNNKEL come from the germline V gene (reference sequence). The CDR3 loop is CASRKTNDGDTQYF.

J is TRBJ1-5 and V is TRBV21-1. TRBV21-1 is assigned pseudogene status. This CDR3 is built from 13 residues. The CDR3: CASSKERGQPQHF.